The 4 T cell receptor beta chains in this list originate from one sample, sequenced in a study of graft-versus-host responses after intestinal transplantation. Lamina propria and intraepithelial lymphocytes were released by processing graft tissue. Data came from immunoSEQ multiplex PCR; TCRdb stores just in-frame clones and leaves some out. The sample contains tens of thousands of clones, about 90% of which appear only once. The source was ileum tissue, collected about 200 days after intestinal transplant. Receptors were obtained from a human patient who received an intestinal transplant, so some T cells may come from the graft donor.

This clone showed up just a few times. This chain connects TRBV5-1 to TRBJ2-2; D remains ambiguous. The V end was cut by 4 bases, the J end by 1 base, with 11 bases between. This CDR3 region has 15 residues. Per the germline V gene, CDR1 is SGHRS and CDR2 is YFSETQ. The chain's CDR3 is CASSPKDVNTGELFF. In DNA form, the CDR3 reads TGCGCCAGCAGCCCGAAAGATGTGAACACCGGGGAGCTGTTTTTT. Based on the CDR3 plus reference TRBV5-1 and TRBJ2-2, the full variable domain is KAGVTQTPRYLIKTRGQQVTLSCSPISGHRSVSWYQQTPGQGLQFLFEYFSETQRNKGNFPGRFSGRQFSNSRSEMNVSTLELGDSALYLCASSPKDVNTGELFFGEGSRLTVL.

V and J are TRBV20-1 and TRBJ2-1, with a tentative D call TRBD2 (6 bases). This CDR3 spans 11 amino acids. V gave up 0 bases and J gave up 9 bases, with 6 bases separating them. Germline V gene data show CDR1 as DFQATT and CDR2 as SNEGSKA (reference sequence). In nucleotides, the CDR3 is TGCAGTGCTAGAGAGGAGGGTGAGCAGTTCTTC. Protein: CSAREEGEQFF.

On this clone itself: Different DNA sequences within this sample yield the same CDR3. This chain connects TRBV15 to TRBJ2-1; 10 bases are shared with TRBD2. CDR1 is LNHNV, CDR2 YYDKDF, per germline (reference sequence). The ends lost 3 bases at V and 7 bases at J; junction bases unmatched: 9. This CDR3 spans 16 amino acids. The CDR3 sequence is CATSRKAGGPSNEQFF. The CDR3 coding sequence is TGTGCCACCAGCAGGAAAGCGGGAGGGCCCTCGAATGAGCAGTTCTTC.

This sequence joins TRBV28 and TRBJ2-2; tentative D call: TRBD2 (7 bases). V lost 7 bases and J 7 bases, leaving 22 bases between the germline ends. CDR1 and CDR2 from the germline V gene are MDHEN and SYDVKM. The CDR3 is 16 amino acids. The CDR3, as DNA: TGTGCCAGCATGTTCGCGGGGGCGCTCCCCGGCGGGGAGCTGTTTTTT. Protein product: CASMFAGALPGGELFF.